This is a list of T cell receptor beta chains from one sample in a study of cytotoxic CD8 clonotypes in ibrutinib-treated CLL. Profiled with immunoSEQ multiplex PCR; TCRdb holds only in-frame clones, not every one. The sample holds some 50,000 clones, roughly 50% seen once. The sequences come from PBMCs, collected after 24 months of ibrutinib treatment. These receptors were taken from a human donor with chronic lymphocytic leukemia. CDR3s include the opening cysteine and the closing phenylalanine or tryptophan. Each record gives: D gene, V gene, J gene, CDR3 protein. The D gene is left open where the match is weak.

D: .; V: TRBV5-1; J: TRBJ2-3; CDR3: CASSSFRRSTDTQYF
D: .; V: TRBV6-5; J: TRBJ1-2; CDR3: CASRALTHGYTF
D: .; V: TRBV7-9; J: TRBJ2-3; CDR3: CASSLGVNTLSTDTQYF
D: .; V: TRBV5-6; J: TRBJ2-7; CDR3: CASSLFARDEQYF
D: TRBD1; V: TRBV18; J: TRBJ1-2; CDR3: CASSPISPGQGLFFGYTF
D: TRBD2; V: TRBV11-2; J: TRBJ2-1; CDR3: CASSYLAGVYNEQFF
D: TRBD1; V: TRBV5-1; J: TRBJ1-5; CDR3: CASSTEPGGNQPQHF
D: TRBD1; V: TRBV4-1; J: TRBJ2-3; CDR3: CASSQDPGQGTDTQYF
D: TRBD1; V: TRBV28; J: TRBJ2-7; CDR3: CASRSWRTTGVTRVYEQYF
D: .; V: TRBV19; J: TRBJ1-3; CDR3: CASSTGGNTIYF
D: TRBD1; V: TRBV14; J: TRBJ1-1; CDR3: CASSQVWTGGTEAFF
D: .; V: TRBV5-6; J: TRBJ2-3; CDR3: CASSSIRLATDTQYF
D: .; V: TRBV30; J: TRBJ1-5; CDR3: CAWRSQGSNQPQHF
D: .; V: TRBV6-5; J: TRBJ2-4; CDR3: CASSYREKNIQYF
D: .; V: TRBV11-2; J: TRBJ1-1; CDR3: CASSSRVRWGHTEAFF
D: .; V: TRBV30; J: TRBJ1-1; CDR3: CAEQGDTEAFF
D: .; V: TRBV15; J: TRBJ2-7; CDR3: CATSRGTSRFSYEQYF
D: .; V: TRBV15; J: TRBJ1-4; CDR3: CATSRNNEKLFF
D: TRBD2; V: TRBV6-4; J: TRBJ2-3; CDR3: CASSPRLAGVDTQYF
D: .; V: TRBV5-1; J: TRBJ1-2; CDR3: CASSLWENYGYTF
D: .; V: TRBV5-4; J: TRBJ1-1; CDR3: CASSSGPVMQAFF
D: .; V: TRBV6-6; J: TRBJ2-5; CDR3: CVNTYGRETQYF
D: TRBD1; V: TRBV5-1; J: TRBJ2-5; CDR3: CASSLIPAGTGFKETQYF
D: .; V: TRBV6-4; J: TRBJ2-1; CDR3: CASSIAAVDSYNEQFF
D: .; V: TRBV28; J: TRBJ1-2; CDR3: CASSAGTFNYGYTF
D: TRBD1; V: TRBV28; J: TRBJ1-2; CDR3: CASSLLDRGWYGYTF
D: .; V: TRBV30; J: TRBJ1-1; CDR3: CAWSVLGAGTEAFF
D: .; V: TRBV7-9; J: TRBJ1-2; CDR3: CASNTGLENYGYTF
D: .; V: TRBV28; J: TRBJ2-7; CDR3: CASSSDYEQYF
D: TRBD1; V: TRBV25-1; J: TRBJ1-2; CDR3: CASSEKNSGGGYTF
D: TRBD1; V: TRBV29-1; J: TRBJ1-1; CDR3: CSVEAVRDRFYNTEAFF
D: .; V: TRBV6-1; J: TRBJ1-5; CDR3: CASSEDQPQHF
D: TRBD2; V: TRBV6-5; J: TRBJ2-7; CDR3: CASSLGTKTYEQYF
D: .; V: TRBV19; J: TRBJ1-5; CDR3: CASSIRASMEQPQHF
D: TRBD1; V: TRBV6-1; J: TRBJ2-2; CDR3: CASSEGRGSVLDTGELFF
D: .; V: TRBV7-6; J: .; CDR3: CASSLAGVGPSEQYF
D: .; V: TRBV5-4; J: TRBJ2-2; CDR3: CASSSGGPRTGELFF
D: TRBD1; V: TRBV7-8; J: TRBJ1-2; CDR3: CASSLTGQGRGYTF
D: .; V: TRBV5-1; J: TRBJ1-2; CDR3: CASSLGGTYGYTF
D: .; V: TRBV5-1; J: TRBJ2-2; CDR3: CASSLRDGGAGELFF
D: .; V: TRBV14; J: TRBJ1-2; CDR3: CASSQDTSVRGYTF
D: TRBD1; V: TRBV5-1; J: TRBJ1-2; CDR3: CASAGGYGYTF
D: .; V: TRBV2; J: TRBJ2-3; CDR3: CASSDWADSTDTQYF
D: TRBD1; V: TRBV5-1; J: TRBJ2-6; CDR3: CASSRTGDGGANVLTF
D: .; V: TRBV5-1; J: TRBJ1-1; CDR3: CASSWGEGLNTEAFF
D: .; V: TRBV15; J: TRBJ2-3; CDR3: CATSTSSADTQYF
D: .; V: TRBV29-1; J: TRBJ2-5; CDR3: CSVLRSQETQYF
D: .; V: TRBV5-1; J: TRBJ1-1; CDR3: CASSLEGQRLGTEAFF
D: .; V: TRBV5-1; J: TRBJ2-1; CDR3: CASSLFSEYNEQFF
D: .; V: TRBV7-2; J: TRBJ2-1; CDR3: CASSLSARHEQFF